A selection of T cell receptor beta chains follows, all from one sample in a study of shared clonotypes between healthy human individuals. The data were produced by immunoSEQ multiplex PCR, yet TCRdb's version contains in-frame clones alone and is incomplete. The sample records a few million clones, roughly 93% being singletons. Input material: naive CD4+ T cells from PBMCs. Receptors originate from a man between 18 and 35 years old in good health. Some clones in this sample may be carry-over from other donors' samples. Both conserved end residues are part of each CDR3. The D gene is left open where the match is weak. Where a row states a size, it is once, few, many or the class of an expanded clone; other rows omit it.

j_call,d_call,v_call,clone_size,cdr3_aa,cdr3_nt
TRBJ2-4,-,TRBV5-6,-,CASGLLTAGKNIQYF,TGTGCCAGCGGACTGCTAACCGCGGGCAAAAACATTCAGTACTTC
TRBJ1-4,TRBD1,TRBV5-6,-,CASSLAGTGTNEKLFF,TGTGCCAGCAGCTTGGCTGGGACAGGGACTAATGAAAAACTGTTTTTT
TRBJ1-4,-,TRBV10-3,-,CAISEGTAKNEKLFF,TGTGCCATCAGTGAAGGTACAGCGAAAAATGAAAAACTGTTTTTT
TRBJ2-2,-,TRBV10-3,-,CAISPRAQRRTANTGELFF,TGTGCCATCAGCCCCCGGGCCCAGCGAAGGACCGCGAACACCGGGGAGCTGTTTTTT
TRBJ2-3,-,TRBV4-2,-,CASSQNRPPDTQYF,TGTGCCAGCAGCCAAAATCGACCCCCAGATACGCAGTATTTT
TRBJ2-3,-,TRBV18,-,CASSPRDGSTDTQYF,TGTGCCAGCTCACCTCGCGACGGCAGCACAGATACGCAGTATTTT
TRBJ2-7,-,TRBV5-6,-,CASSLRYEQYF,TGTGCCAGCAGCCTCAGGTACGAGCAGTACTTC
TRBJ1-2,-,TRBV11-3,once,CASSQDSGAPSGYTF,TGTGCCAGCAGCCAAGACTCAGGGGCTCCAAGCGGCTACACCTTC
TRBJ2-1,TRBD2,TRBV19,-,CASSREQGREGYNEQFF,TGTGCCAGTAGTAGGGAGCAGGGGCGGGAGGGGTACAATGAGCAGTTCTTC
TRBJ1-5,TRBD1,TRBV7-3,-,CASSLDRDQPQHF,TGTGCCAGCAGCCTAGACAGGGATCAGCCCCAGCATTTT
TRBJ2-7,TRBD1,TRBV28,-,CASLTGPAREQYF,TGTGCCAGCTTGACAGGGCCCGCTAGGGAGCAGTACTTC
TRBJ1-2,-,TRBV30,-,CAWSAQVDGYTF,TGTGCCTGGAGCGCACAGGTGGATGGCTACACCTTC
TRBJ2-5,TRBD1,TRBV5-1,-,CASSSQGASETQYF,TGCGCCAGCAGCTCACAGGGGGCGTCGGAGACCCAGTACTTC
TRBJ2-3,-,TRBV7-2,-,CASSLLKQLPSTDTQYF,TGTGCCAGCAGCTTGTTAAAGCAGCTACCTAGCACAGATACGCAGTATTTT
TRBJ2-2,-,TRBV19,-,CASSIVGGPNTGELFF,TGTGCCAGTAGTATAGTTGGGGGTCCGAACACCGGGGAGCTGTTTTTT
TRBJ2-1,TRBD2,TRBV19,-,CATRLAGGPNNEQFF,TGTGCCACCAGACTAGCGGGAGGCCCGAACAATGAGCAGTTCTTC
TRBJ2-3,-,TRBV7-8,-,CASSPGGADTQYF,TGTGCCAGCAGCCCCGGCGGGGCAGATACGCAGTATTTT
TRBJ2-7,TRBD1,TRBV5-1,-,CASSLAFQGASYEQYF,TGCGCCAGCAGCTTGGCCTTTCAGGGGGCCTCCTACGAGCAGTACTTC
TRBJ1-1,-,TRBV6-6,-,CATRTVETEAFF,TGTGCCACCCGGACAGTAGAAACTGAAGCTTTCTTT
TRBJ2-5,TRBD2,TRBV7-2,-,CASSRTSAQETQYF,TGTGCCAGCAGCCGCACTAGCGCCCAAGAGACCCAGTACTTC
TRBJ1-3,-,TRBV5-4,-,CASSLTAGTGNTIYF,TGTGCCAGCAGCTTGACAGCCGGGACTGGAAACACCATATATTTT
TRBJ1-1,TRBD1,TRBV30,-,CAWSFHPGQGFTEAFF,TGTGCCTGGAGTTTTCACCCGGGACAGGGTTTCACTGAAGCTTTCTTT
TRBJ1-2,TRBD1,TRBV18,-,CASSLDRGRDGYTF,TGTGCCAGCTCACTTGACAGGGGTCGAGATGGCTACACCTTC
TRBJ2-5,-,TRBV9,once,CASSGAPQETQYF,TGTGCCAGCAGCGGGGCCCCTCAAGAGACCCAGTACTTC
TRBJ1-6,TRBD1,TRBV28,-,CASSLWDRGYSPLHF,TGTGCCAGCAGTTTATGGGACAGGGGATATTCACCCCTCCACTTT
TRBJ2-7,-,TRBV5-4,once,CASSSDSSYEQYF,TGTGCCAGCAGCTCGGACAGCTCCTACGAGCAGTACTTC
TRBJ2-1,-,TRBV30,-,CAWRRGQLSYNEQFF,TGTGCCTGGAGACGAGGACAGCTCTCCTACAATGAGCAGTTCTTC
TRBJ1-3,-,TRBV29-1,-,CSVGGGAGGNTIYF,TGCAGCGTTGGCGGGGGAGCGGGTGGAAACACCATATATTTT
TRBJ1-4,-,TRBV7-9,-,CASTRLGYEKLFF,TGTGCCAGCACTCGCCTAGGGTACGAAAAACTGTTTTTT
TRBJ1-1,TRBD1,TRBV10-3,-,CAISGWTGNTEAFF,TGTGCCATCAGTGGGTGGACAGGGAACACTGAAGCTTTCTTT
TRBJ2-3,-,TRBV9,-,CASSVDTDTQYF,TGTGCCAGCAGCGTGGACACAGATACGCAGTATTTT
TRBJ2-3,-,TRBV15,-,CATSLRQSADTQYF,TGTGCCACCAGCCTCCGACAGTCTGCAGATACGCAGTATTTT
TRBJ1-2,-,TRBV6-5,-,CASRPGVSGYGYTF,TGTGCCAGCAGGCCCGGAGTTAGCGGATATGGCTACACCTTC
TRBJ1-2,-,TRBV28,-,CASSSFGLIGTVGYGYTF,TGTGCCAGCAGTTCGTTCGGTCTTATTGGGACGGTTGGGTATGGCTACACCTTC